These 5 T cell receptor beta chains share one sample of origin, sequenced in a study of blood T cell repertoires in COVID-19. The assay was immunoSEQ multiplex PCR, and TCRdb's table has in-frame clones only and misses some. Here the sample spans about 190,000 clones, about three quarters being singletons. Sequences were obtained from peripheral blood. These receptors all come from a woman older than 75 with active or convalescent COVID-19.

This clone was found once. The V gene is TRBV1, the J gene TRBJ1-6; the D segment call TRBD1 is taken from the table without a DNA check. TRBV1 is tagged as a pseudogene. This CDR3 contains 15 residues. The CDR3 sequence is CTSSLRDTTNSPLHF. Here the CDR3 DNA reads TGCACCAGCAGCCTCCGGGACACGACAAATTCACCCCTCCACTTT.

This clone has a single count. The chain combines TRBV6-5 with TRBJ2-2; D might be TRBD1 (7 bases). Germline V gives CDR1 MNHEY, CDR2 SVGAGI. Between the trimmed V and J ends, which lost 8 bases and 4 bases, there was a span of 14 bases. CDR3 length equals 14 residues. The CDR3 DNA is TGTGCCAGCCAGGGGGGTTTGGGCACCGGGGAGCTGTTTTTT. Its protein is CASQGGLGTGELFF.

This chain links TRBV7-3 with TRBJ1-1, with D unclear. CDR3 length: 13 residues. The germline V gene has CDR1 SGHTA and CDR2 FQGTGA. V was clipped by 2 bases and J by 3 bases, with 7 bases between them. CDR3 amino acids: CASSLRGDTEAFF. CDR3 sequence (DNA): TGTGCCAGCAGCTTACGTGGAGACACTGAAGCTTTCTTT. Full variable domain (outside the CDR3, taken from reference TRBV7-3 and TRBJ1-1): GAGVSQTPSNKVTEKGKYVELRCDPISGHTALYWYRQSLGQGPEFLIYFQGTGAADDSGLPNDRFFAVRPEGSVSTLKIQRTERGDSAVYLCASSLRGDTEAFFGQGTRLTVV.

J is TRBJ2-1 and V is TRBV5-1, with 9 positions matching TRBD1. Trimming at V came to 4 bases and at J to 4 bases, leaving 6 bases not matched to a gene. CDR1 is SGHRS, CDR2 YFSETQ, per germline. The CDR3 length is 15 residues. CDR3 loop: CASSRVGTGYNEQFF. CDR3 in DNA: TGCGCCAGCAGCCGGGTCGGGACAGGGTACAATGAGCAGTTCTTC.

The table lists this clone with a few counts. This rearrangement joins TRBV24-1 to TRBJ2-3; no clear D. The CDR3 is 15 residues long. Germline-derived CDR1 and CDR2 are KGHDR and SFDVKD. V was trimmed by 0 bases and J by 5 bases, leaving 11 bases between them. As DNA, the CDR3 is TGTGCCACCAGTGATTTGCGTCTAGATATAGATACGCAGTATTTT. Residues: CATSDLRLDIDTQYF.